This T cell receptor beta chain was recovered during a study of CD8+ T cells in alopecia areata. Study as a whole: Treated patients took oral tofacitinib at 5 to 10 mg twice daily. Tofacitinib therapy took 6 to 18 months; 6 months off drug came after. Study-wide results and limits: Links between baseline CD8+ expansion and response need larger treated cohorts. Scalp clonality, together with expanded CD8+ clones among the top 100, fell significantly with tofacitinib.

As to this clone: Antigen specificity is unknown.

The treatment is: oral pan-JAK inhibitor, 5-10 mg twice daily. RNA was extracted and reverse transcribed into cDNA as the sequencing template. The protocol was immunoSEQ multiplex PCR, while the TCRdb copy is restricted to in-frame clones and leaves out a portion. Of some 190,000 clones in the sample, approximately 51% are singletons; the top ten hold roughly a tenth. The V end lost 6 bases, the J end lost 3 bases, and 11 bases lay between the germline ends. The CDR3 contains 14 residues. The germline V gene encodes CDR1 MNHNS and CDR2 SASEGT. The specimen comprised CD8+ T cells sorted from blood, sampled at roughly week 52, from a patient treated with tofacitinib. The source is a human donor with alopecia areata. The chain has TRBV6-1 and TRBJ1-4; D uncertain. The CDR3 loop reads CASSLSGSNEKLFF. CDR3 DNA: TGTGCCAGCAGCCTCTCCGGCTCTAATGAAAAACTGTTTTTT.